Sequencing of this T cell receptor beta chain was carried out in a study of T cell repertoires in cytomegalovirus infection. Overall study context: Evidence of both CMV infection and a matching HLA type came from public TCR beta signatures. Overall study findings and caveats: Summed public TCR beta family frequency identified CMV carriers bearing the relevant HLA.

The CDR3 runs 16 residues. V dropped 2 bases and J dropped 3; count of bases not matched to a gene: 6. Looked up from germline, CDR1 is LNHNV and CDR2 is YYDKDF (reference sequence). A remark on this clonotype: The antigen remains unidentified.

TCRdb re-called the reads with MiXCR, one entry per CDR3 protein. The data hold 250,000 to 300,000 distinct CDR3 sequences, with 8% to 9.5% observed a single time. Source material: PBMCs. This clonotype was obtained from a human donor in good health (CMV status not recorded). Some clones in this sample may be carry-over from other donors' samples. The V and J genes are TRBV15 and TRBJ2-5, with TRBD1 identical over 10 bases. CDR3: CATSRPPGTGEETQYF. CDR3 DNA sequence: TGTGCCACCAGCAGACCACCTGGGACAGGGGAAGAGACCCAGTACTTC. Looking up the rest from reference TRBV15 and TRBJ2-5 gives the full variable domain: DAMVIQNPRYQVTQFGKPVTLSCSQTLNHNVMYWYQQKSSQAPKLLFHYYDKDFNNEADTPDNFQSRRPNTSFCFLDIRSPGLGDTAMYLCATSRPPGTGEETQYFGPGTRLLVL.